The 13 T cell receptor beta chains listed next were all sequenced from one sample in a study of blood T cell repertoires in COVID-19. Repertoires were generated with immunoSEQ multiplex PCR, while TCRdb's copy carries only in-frame clones and drops some. This table holds a few hundred thousand clones, approximately 86% found once. Sequenced: peripheral blood. The receptors originated from a woman aged 70-85 years with active or convalescent COVID-19.

The V call is TRBV6-5, the J call TRBJ1-2; weak D call: TRBD1 (5 bases). The V gene lost 7 bases and the J gene lost 2 bases, with 14 bases spanning the gap. The CDR3 sequence is 14 residues long. The germline gives CDR1 MNHEY, CDR2 SVGAGI. CDR3 bases: TGTGCCAGCACCCGGTCAGGGATGAACTATGGCTACACCTTC. As protein: CASTRSGMNYGYTF.

DNA for the CDR3: TGCAGCGTTGGGGGCCCTAGCACAGATACGCAGTATTTT. This gives the protein CSVGGPSTDTQYF. The rearrangement links TRBV29-1 to TRBJ2-3, with a tentative D call TRBD1 (5 bases). Deletions cut 4 bases from V and 0 bases from J, with 8 bases between. Looked up from germline, CDR1 is SQVTM and CDR2 is ANQGSEA. The CDR3 is made up of 13 amino acids.

The DNA for the CDR3 is TGTGCCACCAGCCCCTCCGGACAGGAAGAACGGGGGCCAAATCAGCCCCAGCATTTT. It yields the protein CATSPSGQEERGPNQPQHF. The genes are TRBV15 and TRBJ1-5; 7 bases align to TRBD1. J lost 4 bases, V lost 5 bases, and 20 bases had no gene match. CDR1 is LNHNV and CDR2 is YYDKDF in the germline V gene (reference sequence). CDR3 length equals 19 residues.

In its sample, this clone was seen once. The chain uses TRBV27 and TRBJ2-1; 11 bases match TRBD1. CDR3 length equals 14 residues. V was clipped by 6 bases and J by 4 bases; unmatched bases: 2. Germline CDR1 is MNHEY and CDR2 is SMNVEV (reference sequence). The CDR3 sequence is CASRRDRGYNEQFF. The DNA for the CDR3 is TGTGCCAGCAGAAGGGACAGGGGGTACAATGAGCAGTTCTTC.

CDR3 DNA sequence: TGTGCCAGCAGTGACATCCTCCGCTCTGGAAACACCATATATTTT. Translating it yields CASSDILRSGNTIYF. This sequence joins TRBV6-4 and TRBJ1-3; no definite D call. Per the germline V gene, CDR1 is MRHNA and CDR2 is SNTAGT. This CDR3 comprises 15 residues. V was pared by 2 bases and J by 0 bases, with 8 bases between.

The V call is TRBV20-1, the J call TRBJ1-1; D might be TRBD1 (5 bases). The germline CDR1 and CDR2 sequences are DFQATT and SNEGSKA (reference sequence). The V and J ends lost 7 bases and 5 bases respectively, with 17 bases between them. The CDR3 contains 13 residues. CDR3 protein: CSGSTGDPTEAFF. The CDR3 DNA sequence: TGCAGTGGTAGTACGGGGGATCCTACTGAAGCTTTCTTT.

The chain employs TRBV5-1 and TRBJ2-7; TRBD2 matches 7 bases. This CDR3 region has 14 residues. Germline trimming cut 4 bases from V and 0 bases from J; bases unmatched to any gene: 4. The germline V gene has CDR1 SGHRS and CDR2 YFSETQ. The CDR3 loop reads CASSISGTSYEQYF. In nucleotides, the CDR3 is TGCGCCAGCAGCATAAGCGGGACCTCCTACGAGCAGTACTTC.

Only one count was recorded for this clone. The V and J genes are TRBV5-1 and TRBJ2-3; D is perhaps TRBD1 (5 bases). CDR3 length equals 14 residues. V gave up 4 bases and J gave up 2 bases, with 11 bases separating them. The V gene's germline CDR1 is SGHRS and CDR2 YFSETQ. CDR3 amino acids: CASSRWGSTDTQYF. The CDR3 DNA reads as TGCGCCAGCAGCCGATGGGGCTCCACAGATACGCAGTATTTT.

V usage is TRBV5-1 and J usage is TRBJ2-2; 12 bases align to TRBD2. In germline, CDR1 is SGHRS, CDR2 YFSETQ. The length of the CDR3 is 16 residues. After removal of 1 base from V and 6 bases from J, the junction contained 4 bases not matched to a gene. Here the CDR3 DNA reads TGCGCCAGCAGCTTGTTGACTAGCGGGGGTGCCGGGGAGCTGTTTTTT. Translated, it gives CASSLLTSGGAGELFF.

The chain carries TRBV7-9 and TRBJ2-7, with 11 nucleotides matching TRBD1. The germline V gene has CDR1 SEHNR and CDR2 FQNEAQ (reference sequence). The CDR3 contains 15 residues. J gave up 5 bases and V 5 bases, and 8 bases lay outside the gene matches. As DNA, the CDR3 is TGTGCCAGCAGCAAGGCCGGGACAGGGGGACACGAGCAGTACTTC. Protein product: CASSKAGTGGHEQYF.

The chain employs TRBV7-2 and TRBJ2-1; 7 bases fit TRBD2. The CDR3 consists of 15 residues. Germline V lookup: CDR1 SGHTA, CDR2 FQGNSA. With V trimmed by 5 bases and J by 2 bases, 6 bases remained unmatched. CDR3 DNA: TGTGCCAGCAGCCCGGTCGGGGGGACCTACAATGAGCAGTTCTTC. Its translation: CASSPVGGTYNEQFF.

The J gene is TRBJ1-1, the V gene TRBV4-1, with 7 positions matching TRBD1. The CDR3 is made up of 13 amino acids. Per germline, CDR1 MGHRA and CDR2 YSYEKL. V was pared by 7 bases and J by 10 bases, with 12 bases of the junction left unmatched. The CDR3 nucleotides read TGCGCCAGCAACCGACAGGGTGGGGATGGAGCTTTCTTT. Translating it yields CASNRQGGDGAFF.

V usage is TRBV18 and J usage is TRBJ1-1; 7 positions match TRBD1. The CDR3 sequence is 14 residues long. With V trimmed by 0 bases and J by 6 bases, 4 bases remained unmatched. The germline V gene has CDR1 KGHSH and CDR2 LQKENI. The chain's CDR3 is CASSPPGQGAEAFF. The CDR3 coding sequence is TGTGCCAGCTCACCACCAGGCCAGGGGGCTGAAGCTTTCTTT.